The 22 T cell receptor beta chains below all came from one sample that was sequenced in a study of blood T cell repertoires in COVID-19. Measured with immunoSEQ multiplex PCR; TCRdb has only the in-frame clones, and not every one. The data show under 350,000 clones, 85% to 90% seen once. Sequenced sample: PBMCs or T cells enriched from blood (not recorded which). The receptors originated from a man under 40 who had recovered from COVID-19.

CDR3 sequence: CASSPGQGAYLRDTEAFF. CDR3 bases: TGTGCCAGCAGCCCAGGACAGGGGGCTTATTTGCGAGACACTGAAGCTTTCTTT. V and J are TRBV7-9 and TRBJ1-1; 11 nucleotides agree with TRBD1. Germline CDR1 and CDR2: SEHNR and FQNEAQ (reference sequence). V gave up 5 bases and J gave up 3 bases; unmatched junction bases: 14. The CDR3 spans 18 residues.

The gene calls are TRBV5-6 and TRBJ1-2; D unresolved. With 2 bases removed from V and 5 bases from J, the gap between germline ends came to 7 bases. This CDR3 spans 12 amino acids. CDR1 is SGHDT and CDR2 is YYEEEE in the germline V gene. The CDR3 protein is CASSLPRYGYTF. CDR3 in DNA: TGTGCCAGCAGCTTACCGCGTTATGGCTACACCTTC.

J is TRBJ1-6 and V is TRBV2, with a tentative D call TRBD1 (5 bases). V dropped 7 bases and J dropped 10 bases, with 23 bases sitting between them. Germline lookup yields CDR1 SNHLY and CDR2 FYNNEI. This CDR3 contains 16 residues. DNA of the CDR3: TGTGCCAGCAACCCTCTTCGGGCAGCTTCAGGGTCACCCCTCCACTTT. Residues: CASNPLRAASGSPLHF.

The CDR3 is CASSITPESTRTEAFF. The CDR3 nucleotides are TGTGCCAGCAGTATTACCCCAGAATCGACGAGGACTGAAGCTTTCTTT. The genes are TRBV6-2 or TRBV6-3 and TRBJ1-1, with no clear D. Trimming cost V 5 bases and J 5 bases, with 21 bases left between them. Per germline, CDR1 MNHEY and CDR2 SVGEGT. The CDR3 covers 16 residues.

Only one count was recorded for this clone. For the CDR3, the DNA is TGTGCCAGCAGCTTAGCGGGAGGTCTGACCTACGAGCAGTACTTC. It yields the protein CASSLAGGLTYEQYF. V is TRBV7-8 and J is TRBJ2-7; D perhaps matches TRBD2 (6 bases). The CDR3 loop spans 15 amino acids. Germline CDR1 and CDR2: SGHVS and FQNEAQ. Deletions cut 0 bases from V and 2 bases from J, with 11 bases between. The variable domain in full, with the rest retrieved from reference TRBV7-8 and TRBJ2-7, is GAGVSQSPRYKVAKRGQDVALRCDPISGHVSLFWYQQALGQGPEFLTYFQNEAQLDKSGLPSDRFFAERPEGSVSTLKIQRTQQEDSAVYLCASSLAGGLTYEQYFGPGTRLTVT.

This chain connects TRBV7-9 to TRBJ1-6, with 9 positions matching TRBD1. The CDR3 has 15 residues. The V gene end was trimmed by 2 bases and the J gene end by 10 bases; junction bases not matched to a gene: 6. Per the germline V gene, CDR1 is SEHNR and CDR2 is FQNEAQ (reference sequence). The CDR3 nucleotides read TGTGCCAGCAGCTTAAGGGACAGGGCAAAATCACCCCTCCACTTT. The encoded protein is CASSLRDRAKSPLHF.

V gene TRBV7-9 combines with J gene TRBJ1-1; 7 bases align to TRBD1. Germline values: CDR1 SEHNR, CDR2 FQNEAQ (reference sequence). V lost 5 bases to trimming and J lost 0 bases; unmatched junction nucleotides: 6. This CDR3 has 15 residues. In nucleotides, the CDR3 is TGTGCCAGCAGCCCTGGGACAGCATTGAACACTGAAGCTTTCTTT. It yields the protein CASSPGTALNTEAFF.

V usage is TRBV30 and J usage is TRBJ2-3, with 13 bases lining up with TRBD2. Germline CDR1 and CDR2: GTSNPN and SVGIG (reference sequence). This CDR3 contains 17 residues. V was clipped by 1 base and J by 6 bases; unmatched bases: 10. CDR3 amino acids: CAWSATRTSGSMDTQYF. For the CDR3, the DNA is TGTGCCTGGAGTGCAACTAGGACTAGCGGGAGTATGGATACGCAGTATTTT.

This clone was detected only a few times. CDR3 loop: CASSEAGGADGYTF. In DNA form, the CDR3 reads TGCGCCAGCAGCGAAGCGGGGGGGGCGGACGGCTACACCTTC. This rearrangement joins TRBV4-1 to TRBJ1-2, with D possibly being TRBD1 (6 bases). This CDR3 has 14 residues. Germline assignment: CDR1 MGHRA and CDR2 YSYEKL. Trimming shortened V by 5 bases and J by 8 bases, and 18 bases separated the two germline ends.

This rearrangement joins TRBV18 to TRBJ2-2, with D unclear. Trimming shortened V by 5 bases and J by 5 bases, and 15 bases separated the two germline ends. CDR1 KGHSH and CDR2 LQKENI come from the germline V gene. The CDR3 is 15 amino acids. The CDR3 sequence: CASSSYQAGTGELFF. As DNA, the CDR3 is TGTGCCAGCTCATCATATCAGGCTGGAACCGGGGAGCTGTTTTTT.

This clone was observed once. The chain uses TRBV10-1 and TRBJ2-7; a weak D match, TRBD1 (5 bases). Germline V gene lookup returns CDR1 WNHNN and CDR2 SYGVQD (reference sequence). The CDR3 is 12 residues long. V was shortened by 0 bases and J by 13 bases, with 13 bases between the two germline ends. In DNA, the CDR3 is TGCGCCAGCAGTGAGTCGAACAGGCCGTCCTACTTC. Its translation: CASSESNRPSYF.

The sample holds one count of this clone. The chain combines TRBV2 with TRBJ2-3, with TRBD1 matching 10 bases. The germline V gene encodes CDR1 SNHLY and CDR2 FYNNEI. CDR3 length: 15 residues. V lost 4 bases, J lost 4 bases, and 5 bases stayed unmatched. The CDR3 here is CASSVVTGGADTQYF. The CDR3 DNA reads TGTGCCAGCAGTGTTGTGACAGGGGGCGCAGATACGCAGTATTTT.

This sequence joins TRBV29-1 and TRBJ1-1, with 7 nucleotides matching TRBD1. Germline V CDR1 and CDR2: SQVTM, ANQGSEA. Germline trimming cut 6 bases from V and 4 bases from J; bases unmatched to any gene: 5. The CDR3 has 12 residues. CDR3 in amino acids: CSVKGARTEAFF. The CDR3 DNA reads as TGCAGCGTCAAGGGGGCGCGCACTGAAGCTTTCTTT.

The V and J genes are TRBV3-1 (or the pseudogene TRBV3-2) and TRBJ1-1; 7 positions agree with TRBD1. The V gene end was trimmed by 3 bases and the J gene end by 6 bases; junction bases not matched to a gene: 7. There are 14 residues in the CDR3. Germline assignment: CDR1 LGHDT and CDR2 YNNKEL (reference sequence). CDR3 residues: CASSQSDRPSEAFF. CDR3 sequence (DNA): TGTGCCAGCAGCCAGTCGGACAGGCCCTCTGAAGCTTTCTTT.

In its sample, this clone was seen once. The chain links TRBV27 to TRBJ1-1; 7 bases line up with TRBD1. The germline V gene encodes CDR1 MNHEY and CDR2 SMNVEV (reference sequence). Trimming at V came to 5 bases and at J to 4 bases, leaving 10 bases not matched to a gene. This CDR3 contains 15 residues. The CDR3: CASSPWAGGSTEAFF. In DNA form, the CDR3 reads TGTGCCAGCAGTCCGTGGGCAGGGGGGAGCACTGAAGCTTTCTTT.

The chain has TRBV18 and TRBJ1-4; 10 nucleotides align to TRBD1. The CDR3 has 16 residues. The V and J ends lost 0 bases and 5 bases, in that order; junction bases with no gene match: 3. Looked up from germline, CDR1 is KGHSH and CDR2 is LQKENI. DNA for the CDR3: TGTGCCAGCTCACCACCGGACAGGGGGAGGAATGAAAAACTGTTTTTT. Translating it yields CASSPPDRGRNEKLFF.

The CDR3 DNA is TGTGCCTGGAGTGCCCCTTTAGCGGGAGGTGCAGATACGCAGTATTTT. Encoded protein: CAWSAPLAGGADTQYF. The chain recombines TRBV30 with TRBJ2-3; 10 positions agree with TRBD2. Trimming removed 1 base from V and 4 bases from J; junction bases left unmatched: 8. Germline V gene data show CDR1 as GTSNPN and CDR2 as SVGIG (reference sequence). The CDR3 runs 16 residues.

The chain is built from TRBV28 and TRBJ1-2; perhaps TRBD1 as D (5 bases). The CDR3 is made up of 14 amino acids. The germline V gene encodes CDR1 MDHEN and CDR2 SYDVKM. V gave up 7 bases and J gave up 5 bases, with 17 bases separating them. CDR3 sequence (DNA): TGTGCCAGCACCACCCAAGAGACAGTATATGGCTACACCTTC. This translates into CASTTQETVYGYTF.

The chain recombines TRBV6-4 with TRBJ2-7; TRBD1 matches 9 bases. V was clipped by 6 bases and J by 2 bases; unmatched bases: 5. Germline values: CDR1 MRHNA, CDR2 SNTAGT. The CDR3 contains 14 residues. CDR3 protein: CASSAGTGPYEQYF. Written as DNA, the CDR3 is TGTGCCAGCAGCGCCGGGACAGGGCCCTACGAGCAGTACTTC.

V usage is TRBV11-3 and J usage is TRBJ2-5; a weak D match, TRBD1 (5 bases). The CDR3 contains 15 residues. Per the germline V gene, CDR1 is SGHNT and CDR2 is YENEEA. Trimming took off 4 bases at V and 1 base at J, with 13 bases between the two ends. The CDR3 reads CASSSGPGRQETQYF. For the CDR3, the DNA is TGTGCCAGCAGCTCGGGCCCAGGGCGCCAAGAGACCCAGTACTTC.

The rearrangement links TRBV6-1 to TRBJ2-7, with 8 bases fitting TRBD1. The germline CDR1 and CDR2 sequences are MNHNS and SASEGT. V dropped 0 bases and J dropped 3; count of bases not matched to a gene: 7. The CDR3 is made up of 16 amino acids. CDR3 residues: CASSEAGTGGLYEQYF. The CDR3 DNA follows: TGTGCCAGCAGTGAAGCGGGAACAGGGGGTCTCTACGAGCAGTACTTC.

V is TRBV29-1 and J is TRBJ1-2, with D maybe TRBD1 (6 bases). The CDR3 consists of 13 residues. V lost 0 bases to trimming and J lost 6 bases, with 11 bases between them. Germline CDR1 SQVTM, CDR2 ANQGSEA. The CDR3 loop reads CSVEDWQGNGYTF. The CDR3 DNA reads as TGCAGCGTTGAAGATTGGCAGGGGAATGGCTACACCTTC. The complete variable domain, with remaining parts taken from reference TRBV29-1 and TRBJ1-2, reads SAVISQKPSRDICQRGTSLTIQCQVDSQVTMMFWYRQQPGQSLTLIATANQGSEATYESGFVIDKFPISRPNLTFSTLTVSNMSPEDSSIYLCSVEDWQGNGYTFGSGTRLTVV.